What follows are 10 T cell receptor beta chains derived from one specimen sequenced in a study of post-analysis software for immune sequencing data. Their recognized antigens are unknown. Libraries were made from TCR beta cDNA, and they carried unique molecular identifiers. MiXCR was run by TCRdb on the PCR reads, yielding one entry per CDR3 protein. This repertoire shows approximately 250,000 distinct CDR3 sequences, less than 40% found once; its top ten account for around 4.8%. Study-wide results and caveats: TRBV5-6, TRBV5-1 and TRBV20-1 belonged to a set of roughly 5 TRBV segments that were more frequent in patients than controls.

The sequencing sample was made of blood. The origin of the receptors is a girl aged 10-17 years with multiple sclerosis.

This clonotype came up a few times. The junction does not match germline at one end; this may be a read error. The DNA of the CDR3 is TGTGCCAGCAGCTCAGGGGGAGAAGGTAATTCACCCCCCCACTTT. It specifies CASSSGGEGNSPPHF. The chain couples TRBV7-2 to TRBJ1-6; 7 nucleotides match TRBD1. Germline values: CDR1 SGHTA, CDR2 FQGNSA. The CDR3 covers 15 residues.

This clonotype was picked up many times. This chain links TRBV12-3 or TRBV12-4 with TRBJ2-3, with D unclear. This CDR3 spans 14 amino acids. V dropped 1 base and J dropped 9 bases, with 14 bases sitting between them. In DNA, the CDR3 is TGTGCCAGCAGTTTAGACGCCACTGGGGTCACGCAGTATTTT. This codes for CASSLDATGVTQYF.

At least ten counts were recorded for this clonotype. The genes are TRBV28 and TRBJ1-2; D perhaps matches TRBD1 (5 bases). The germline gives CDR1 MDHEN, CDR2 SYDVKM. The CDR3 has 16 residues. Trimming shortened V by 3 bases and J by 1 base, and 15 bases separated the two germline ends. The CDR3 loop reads CASSFPGLGFNYGYTF. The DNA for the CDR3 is TGTGCCAGCAGTTTTCCGGGGCTGGGGTTTAACTATGGCTACACCTTC.

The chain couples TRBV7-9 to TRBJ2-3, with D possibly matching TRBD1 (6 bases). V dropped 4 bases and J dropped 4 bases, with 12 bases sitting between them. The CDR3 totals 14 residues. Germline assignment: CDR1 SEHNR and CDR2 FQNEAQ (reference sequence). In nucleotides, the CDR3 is TGTGCCAGCAGCTCTGAAAGACAGGCAGATACGCAGTATTTT. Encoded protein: CASSSERQADTQYF.

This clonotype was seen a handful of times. The CDR3 protein is CASIRDGASNEKLFF. The CDR3 DNA reads TGTGCCAGCATTCGGGACGGGGCCTCGAATGAAAAACTGTTTTTT. V is TRBV2 and J is TRBJ1-4, with D perhaps matching TRBD1 (5 bases). Trimming removed 7 bases from V and 5 bases from J, with 17 bases in between. Germline V lookup: CDR1 SNHLY, CDR2 FYNNEI. This CDR3 region has 15 residues.

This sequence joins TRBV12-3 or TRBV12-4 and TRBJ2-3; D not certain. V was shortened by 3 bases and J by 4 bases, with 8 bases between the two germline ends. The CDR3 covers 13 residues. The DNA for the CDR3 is TGTGCCAGCAGTTTCGTGGTAGCAGATACGCAGTATTTT. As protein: CASSFVVADTQYF.

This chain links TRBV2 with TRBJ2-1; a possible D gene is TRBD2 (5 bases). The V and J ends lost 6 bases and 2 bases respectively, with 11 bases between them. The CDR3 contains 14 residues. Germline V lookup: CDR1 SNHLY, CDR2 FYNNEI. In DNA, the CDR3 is TGTGCCAGCAGGGACTGGACCACCTACAATGAGCAGTTCTTC. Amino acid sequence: CASRDWTTYNEQFF. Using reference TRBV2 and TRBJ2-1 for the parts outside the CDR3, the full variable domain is EPEVTQTPSHQVTQMGQEVILRCVPISNHLYFYWYRQILGQKVEFLVSFYNNEISEKSEIFDDQFSVERPDGSNFTLKIRSTKLEDSAMYFCASRDWTTYNEQFFGPGTRLTVL.

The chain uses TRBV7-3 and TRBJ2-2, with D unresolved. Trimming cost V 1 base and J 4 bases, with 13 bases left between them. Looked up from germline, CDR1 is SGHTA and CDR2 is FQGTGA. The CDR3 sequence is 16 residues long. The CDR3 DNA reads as TGTGCCAGCAGCTTAATAGGTGGAGCCCGCACCGGGGAGCTGTTTTTT. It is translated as CASSLIGGARTGELFF.

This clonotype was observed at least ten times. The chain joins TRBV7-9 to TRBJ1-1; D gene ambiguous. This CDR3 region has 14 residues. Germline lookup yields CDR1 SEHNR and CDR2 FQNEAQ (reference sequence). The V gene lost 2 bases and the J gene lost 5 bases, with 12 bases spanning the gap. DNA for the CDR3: TGTGCCAGCAGCTTAATCTCCGGAAGGACTGAAGCTTTCTTT. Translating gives CASSLISGRTEAFF.

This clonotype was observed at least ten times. DNA of the CDR3: TGTGCCAGCAGCCCCAAGGGCACAGATACGCAGTATTTT. It codes for CASSPKGTDTQYF. This rearrangement joins TRBV7-3 to TRBJ2-3; D remains unclear. Trimming left V 5 bases short and J 1 base short, with 7 bases between. CDR3 size: 13 residues. Germline-derived CDR1 and CDR2 are SGHTA and FQGTGA.